Following are 4 T cell receptor beta chains from one sample sequenced in a study of T cells in Graves' hyperthyroidism and ophthalmopathy. RNA transcripts yielded amplified TCR beta CDR3 regions. The TCR CDR3 first-round RT-PCR relied on the HTBI primer set. Each CDR3 protein is one row after TCRdb ran MiXCR on the multiplex PCR reads. The sample consists of 610,000 or so distinct CDR3 sequences, roughly 46% of them appearing once. Sequences were obtained from peripheral blood or thyroid tissue (not recorded which). The receptors were sampled from a woman under 30 with Graves' hyperthyroidism.

This chain joins TRBV7-2 and TRBJ2-5; D is unclear. The CDR3 consists of 16 residues. V was pared by 1 base and J by 1 base, with 13 bases between. The germline gives CDR1 SGHTA, CDR2 FQGNSA. The CDR3 sequence: CASSLDPSRSQETQYF. DNA for the CDR3: TGTGCCAGCAGCTTAGACCCGAGCAGGTCCCAAGAGACCCAGTACTTC.

The chain couples TRBV25-1 to TRBJ2-7; D not resolved. Trimming removed 4 bases at V and 0 bases at J, with 10 bases between. The germline gives CDR1 MGHDK, CDR2 SYGVNS. CDR3 length: 14 residues. In nucleotides, the CDR3 is TGTGCCAGCAGTGCCCTACGTGACTCCTACGAGCAGTACTTC. Residues: CASSALRDSYEQYF.

The chain recombines TRBV7-8 with TRBJ2-7; D could derive from TRBD1 or TRBD2 (5 bases each). The CDR3 is 15 residues long. Germline V CDR1 and CDR2: SGHVS, FQNEAQ. Trimming removed 1 base from V and 3 bases from J, with 13 bases in between. This CDR3 is CASSLEVGTFYEQYF. CDR3 sequence (DNA): TGTGCCAGCAGCTTAGAAGTCGGGACCTTCTACGAGCAGTACTTC.

This chain joins TRBV10-3 and TRBJ2-7, with a tentative D call TRBD2 (7 bases). CDR3 length equals 12 residues. V gave up 5 bases and J gave up 6 bases, with 11 bases separating them. From germline, CDR1 is ENHRY and CDR2 SYGVKD. CDR3 region: CAISKGEGEQYF. The CDR3 DNA is TGTGCCATCAGTAAGGGGGAGGGCGAGCAGTACTTC.